This T cell receptor (beta chain) was documented in a study of early T cells in non-severe SARS-CoV-2 infection. General study points: Matching with VDJdb favored anti-spike CD8 responses (missing private and CD4 specificities).

Individual cDNA molecules received unique molecular identifiers during library preparation. TCRdb reprocessed the 5' RACE reads with MiXCR, giving one entry per CDR3 protein. The sample holds just under 65,000 distinct CDR3 sequences, around 13% seen once. V was clipped by 6 bases and J by 6 bases; unmatched bases: 3. The CDR3 totals 12 residues. To note about this clonotype: Antigen unknown.

V and J are TRBV12-3 or TRBV12-4 and TRBJ2-3; 7 positions match TRBD2. Sequencing used whole blood. The TCR comes from an adult who was a healthcare worker with PCR-confirmed SARS-CoV-2 infection or an uninfected control (not recorded which). The CDR3 DNA sequence: TGTGCCAGCAGCCTGGGGGGGGATACGCAGTATTTT. Protein product: CASSLGGDTQYF.